Below, one T cell receptor beta chain is given with its context. Primers included in the PCR were 60 Vbeta and 13 Jbeta primers. Libraries were prepared by immunoSEQ multiplex PCR; TCRdb keeps only in-frame clonotypes and omits some of them. The table records 100,000 to 150,000 clones, roughly 78% of them present only once. The CDR3 is 15 amino acids. Trimming removed 5 bases from V and 4 bases from J, with 17 bases in between. In germline, CDR1 is LNHDA, CDR2 SQIVND (reference sequence). Donors likely had unrecorded immune exposures despite being nominally healthy when sampled. This sample was taken from a study of cytomegalovirus exposure and HLA in healthy donors.

The chain combines TRBV19 with TRBJ2-5, with D possibly TRBD1 on 6 matching bases. This sequence originates from a woman aged 40 to 50 in good health and CMV-seronegative. The sequencing input was PBMCs. CDR3 bases: TGTGCCAGTAGTGCCCTGGGGGCCTCGGGAGAGACCCAGTACTTC. This sequence encodes CASSALGASGETQYF. Complete variable domain (other parts from reference TRBV19 and TRBJ2-5): DGGITQSPKYLFRKEGQNVTLSCEQNLNHDAMYWYRQDPGQGLRLIYYSQIVNDFQKGDIAEGYSVSREKKESFPLTVTSAQKNPTAFYLCASSALGASGETQYFGPGTRLLVL.